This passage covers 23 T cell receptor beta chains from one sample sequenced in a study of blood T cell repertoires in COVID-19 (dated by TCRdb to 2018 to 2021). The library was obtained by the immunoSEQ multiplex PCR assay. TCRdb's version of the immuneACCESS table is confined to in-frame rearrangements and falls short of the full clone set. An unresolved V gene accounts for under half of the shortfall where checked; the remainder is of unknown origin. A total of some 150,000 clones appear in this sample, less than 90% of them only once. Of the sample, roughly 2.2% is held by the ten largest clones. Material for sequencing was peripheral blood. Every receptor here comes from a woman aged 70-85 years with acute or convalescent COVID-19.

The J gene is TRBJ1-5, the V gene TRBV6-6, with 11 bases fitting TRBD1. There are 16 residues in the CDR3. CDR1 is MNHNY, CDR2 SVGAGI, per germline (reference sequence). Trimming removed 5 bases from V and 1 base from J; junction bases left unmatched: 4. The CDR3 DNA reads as TGTGCCAGCAGTCAAGGACAGGGGGCGAGCAATCAGCCCCAGCATTTT. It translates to CASSQGQGASNQPQHF.

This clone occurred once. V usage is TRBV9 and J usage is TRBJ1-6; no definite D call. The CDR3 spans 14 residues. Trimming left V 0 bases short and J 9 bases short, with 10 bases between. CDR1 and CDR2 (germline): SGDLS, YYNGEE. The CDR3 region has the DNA TGTGCCAGCAGCGTAGCGCCCGGAGGTTCACCCCTCCACTTT. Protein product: CASSVAPGGSPLHF.

The CDR3 spells CASSWRDTGELFF. The CDR3 bases are TGTGCCAGCAGCTGGAGGGACACCGGGGAGCTGTTTTTT. V and J are TRBV5-6 and TRBJ2-2; possible D gene TRBD2, 6 bases. This CDR3 region has 13 residues. Germline V gene sequence: CDR1 SGHDT, CDR2 YYEEEE. V was pared by 3 bases and J by 3 bases, with 6 bases between.

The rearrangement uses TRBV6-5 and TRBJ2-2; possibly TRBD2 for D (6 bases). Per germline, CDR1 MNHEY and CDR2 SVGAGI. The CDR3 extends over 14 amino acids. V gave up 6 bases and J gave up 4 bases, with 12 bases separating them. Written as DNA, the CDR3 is TGTGCCAGCAGCCCCGGGAGTCTCACCGGGGAGCTGTTTTTT. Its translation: CASSPGSLTGELFF.

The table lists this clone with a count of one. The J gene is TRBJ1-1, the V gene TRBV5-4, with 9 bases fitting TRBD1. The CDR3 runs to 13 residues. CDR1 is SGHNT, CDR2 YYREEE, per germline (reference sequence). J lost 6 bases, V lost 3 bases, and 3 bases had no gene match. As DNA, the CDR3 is TGTGCCAGCAGCTCAGGACAGGGGCCTGAAGCTTTCTTT. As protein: CASSSGQGPEAFF.

CDR3 sequence: CASSSGTGSGYTF. The CDR3 coding sequence is TGTGCCAGCAGTTCCGGGACAGGGTCCGGCTACACCTTC. The V call is TRBV28, the J call TRBJ1-2; 9 bases match TRBD1. V gave up 4 bases and J gave up 8 bases; unmatched junction bases: 5. Per the germline V gene, CDR1 is MDHEN and CDR2 is SYDVKM. The CDR3 is 13 residues long.

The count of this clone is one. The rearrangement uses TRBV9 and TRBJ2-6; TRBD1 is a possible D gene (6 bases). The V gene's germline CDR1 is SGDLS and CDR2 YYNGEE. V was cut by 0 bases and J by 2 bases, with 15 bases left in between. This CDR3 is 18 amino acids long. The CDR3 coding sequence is TGTGCCAGCAGCGTAGAGGGCCAGGGGAGCACTGGGGCCAACGTCCTGACTTTC. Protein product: CASSVEGQGSTGANVLTF.

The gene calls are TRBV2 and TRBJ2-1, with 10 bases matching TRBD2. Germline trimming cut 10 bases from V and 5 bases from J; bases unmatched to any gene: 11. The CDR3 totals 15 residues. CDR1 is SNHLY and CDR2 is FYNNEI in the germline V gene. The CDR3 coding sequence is TGTGCCAAGGAGAGCGGGGGGGGTTCAAACAATGAGCAGTTCTTC. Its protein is CAKESGGGSNNEQFF.

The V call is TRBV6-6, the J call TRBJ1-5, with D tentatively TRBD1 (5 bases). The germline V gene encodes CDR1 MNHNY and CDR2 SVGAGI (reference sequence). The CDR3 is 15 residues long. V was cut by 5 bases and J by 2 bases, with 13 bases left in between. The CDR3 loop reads CASSPTGGGNQPQHF. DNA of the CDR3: TGTGCCAGCAGTCCCACGGGGGGAGGCAATCAGCCCCAGCATTTT.

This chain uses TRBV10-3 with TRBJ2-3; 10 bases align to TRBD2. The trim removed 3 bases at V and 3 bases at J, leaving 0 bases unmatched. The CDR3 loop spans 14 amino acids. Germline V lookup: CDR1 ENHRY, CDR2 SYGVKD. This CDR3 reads CAISDSGRTDTQYF. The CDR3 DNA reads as TGTGCCATCAGTGATAGCGGGAGGACAGATACGCAGTATTTT.

Written as DNA, the CDR3 is TGTGCCAGCAGAGCCAATTTGGGACAGATCACAGATACGCAGTATTTT. This gives the protein CASRANLGQITDTQYF. V gene TRBV7-8 combines with J gene TRBJ2-3; 7 nucleotides line up with TRBD1. This CDR3 region has 16 residues. Germline CDR1 reads SGHVS; CDR2 reads FQNEAQ. V was pared by 6 bases and J by 2 bases, with 11 bases of the junction left unmatched.

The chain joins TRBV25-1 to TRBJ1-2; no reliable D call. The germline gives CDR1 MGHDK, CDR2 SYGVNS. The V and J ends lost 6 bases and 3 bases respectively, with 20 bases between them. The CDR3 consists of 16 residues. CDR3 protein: CASSRPSRPHDYGYTF. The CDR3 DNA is TGTGCCAGCAGCCGCCCCTCGAGGCCTCACGACTATGGCTACACCTTC.

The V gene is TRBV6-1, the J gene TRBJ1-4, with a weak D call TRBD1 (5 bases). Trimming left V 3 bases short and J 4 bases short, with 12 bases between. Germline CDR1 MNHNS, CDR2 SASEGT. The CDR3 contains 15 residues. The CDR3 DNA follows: TGTGCCAGCAGTGAGATGGGGACTCTTAATGAAAAACTGTTTTTT. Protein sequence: CASSEMGTLNEKLFF.

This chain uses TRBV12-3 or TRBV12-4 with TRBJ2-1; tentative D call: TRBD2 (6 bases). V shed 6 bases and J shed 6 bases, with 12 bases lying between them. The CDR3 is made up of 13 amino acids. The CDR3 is CASRPYSGNEQFF. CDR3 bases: TGTGCCAGCAGGCCCTATAGCGGCAATGAGCAGTTCTTC.

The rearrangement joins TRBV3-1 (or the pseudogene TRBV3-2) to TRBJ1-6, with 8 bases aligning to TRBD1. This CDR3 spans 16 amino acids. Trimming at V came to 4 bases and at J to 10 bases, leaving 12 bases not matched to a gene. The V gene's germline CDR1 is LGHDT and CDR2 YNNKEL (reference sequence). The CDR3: CASSPSGQAQGSPLHF. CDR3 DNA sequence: TGTGCCAGCAGCCCCTCGGGACAGGCACAGGGGTCACCCCTCCACTTT.

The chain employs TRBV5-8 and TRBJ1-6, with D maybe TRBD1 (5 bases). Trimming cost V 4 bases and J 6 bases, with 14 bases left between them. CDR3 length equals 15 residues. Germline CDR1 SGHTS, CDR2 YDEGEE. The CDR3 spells CASSTIQEINSPLHF. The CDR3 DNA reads TGTGCCAGCAGCACAATACAGGAGATTAATTCACCCCTCCACTTT.

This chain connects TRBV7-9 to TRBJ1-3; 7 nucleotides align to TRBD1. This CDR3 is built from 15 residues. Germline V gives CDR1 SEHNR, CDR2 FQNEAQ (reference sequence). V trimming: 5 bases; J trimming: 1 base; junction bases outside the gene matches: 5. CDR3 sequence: CASSPAGQSGNTIYF. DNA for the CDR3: TGTGCCAGCAGCCCTGCGGGACAGTCTGGAAACACCATATATTTT. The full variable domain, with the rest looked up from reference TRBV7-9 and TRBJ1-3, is DTGVSQNPRHKITKRGQNVTFRCDPISEHNRLYWYRQTLGQGPEFLTYFQNEAQLEKSRLLSDRFSAERPKGSFSTLEIQRTEQGDSAMYLCASSPAGQSGNTIYFGEGSWLTVV.

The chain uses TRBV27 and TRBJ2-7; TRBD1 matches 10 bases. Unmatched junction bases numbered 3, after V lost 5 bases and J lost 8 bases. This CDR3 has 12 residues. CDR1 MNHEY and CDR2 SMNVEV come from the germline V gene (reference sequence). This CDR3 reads CASSAGQGKQYF. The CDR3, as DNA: TGTGCCAGCAGTGCGGGACAGGGGAAGCAGTACTTC.

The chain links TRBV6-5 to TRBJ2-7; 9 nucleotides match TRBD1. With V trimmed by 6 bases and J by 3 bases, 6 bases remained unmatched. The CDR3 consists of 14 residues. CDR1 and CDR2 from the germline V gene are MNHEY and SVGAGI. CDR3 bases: TGTGCCAGCAGCCGGGACAGGGTAGGCTACGAGCAGTACTTC. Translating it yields CASSRDRVGYEQYF.

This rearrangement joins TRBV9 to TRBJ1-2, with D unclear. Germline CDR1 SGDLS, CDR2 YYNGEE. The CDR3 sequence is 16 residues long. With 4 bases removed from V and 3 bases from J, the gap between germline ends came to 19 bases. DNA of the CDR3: TGTGCCAGCAGCTCCGCCGGGAGCAGAACCTACTATGGCTACACCTTC. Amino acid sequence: CASSSAGSRTYYGYTF.

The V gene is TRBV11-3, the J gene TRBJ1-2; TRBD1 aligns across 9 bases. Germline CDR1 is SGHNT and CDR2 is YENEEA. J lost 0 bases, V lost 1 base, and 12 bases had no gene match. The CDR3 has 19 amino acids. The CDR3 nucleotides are TGTGCCAGCAGCTTAGGACGGTCGGGACAGGGTAGGTCTAACTATGGCTACACCTTC. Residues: CASSLGRSGQGRSNYGYTF. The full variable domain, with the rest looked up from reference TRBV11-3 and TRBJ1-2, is EAGVVQSPRYKIIEKKQPVAFWCNPISGHNTLYWYLQNLGQGPELLIRYENEEAVDDSQLPKDRFSAERLKGVDSTLKIQPAELGDSAVYLCASSLGRSGQGRSNYGYTFGSGTRLTVV.

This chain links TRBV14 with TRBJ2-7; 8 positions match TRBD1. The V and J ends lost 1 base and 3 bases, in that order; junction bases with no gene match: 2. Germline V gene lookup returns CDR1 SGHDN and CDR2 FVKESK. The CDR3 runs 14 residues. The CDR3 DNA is TGTGCCAGCAGCCAAGTTACAGGGGGCTACGAGCAGTACTTC. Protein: CASSQVTGGYEQYF.

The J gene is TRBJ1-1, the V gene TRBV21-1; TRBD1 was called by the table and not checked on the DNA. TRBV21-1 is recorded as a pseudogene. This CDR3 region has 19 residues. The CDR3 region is CASSNIGDGTAPWNTEAFF. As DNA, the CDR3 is TGTGCCAGCAGCAATATCGGGGACGGGACAGCGCCGTGGAACACTGAAGCTTTCTTT.